A selection of T cell receptor beta chains follows, all from one sample in a study of OX40 agonist ivuxolimab in advanced cancers. Measured with immunoSEQ multiplex PCR; TCRdb has only the in-frame clones, and not every one. The sample lists about 47,000 clones, 84% occurring once. The sequencing here drew on CD4+ or CD8+ T cells sorted from blood, taken in a trial of the OX40 agonist ivuxolimab. These receptors originate from an adult with an advanced solid tumor such as melanoma, head and neck, liver or kidney cancer. Each CDR3 is given with its conserved first and last residue. Fields, in order: V gene, clone size, CDR3 length, CDR3 protein. Size is omitted from some rows. Given values are once, few, many or a class for expanded clones.

V gene: TRBV28; clone size: .; CDR3 length: 12; CDR3 protein: CASTGAFIGYTF
V gene: TRBV19; clone size: .; CDR3 length: 19; CDR3 protein: CASSIRQDWGTSGANVLTF
V gene: TRBV7-9; clone size: .; CDR3 length: 16; CDR3 protein: CASSPRQGVGSTEAFF
V gene: TRBV19; clone size: .; CDR3 length: 14; CDR3 protein: CASSFWSRNQPQHF
V gene: TRBV5-1; clone size: .; CDR3 length: 14; CDR3 protein: CASSFRGGWTEAFF
V gene: TRBV6-4; clone size: many; CDR3 length: 13; CDR3 protein: CASSDSDNSPLHF
V gene: TRBV5-4; clone size: .; CDR3 length: 15; CDR3 protein: CASSPGQDSGNTIYF
V gene: TRBV6-1; clone size: .; CDR3 length: 15; CDR3 protein: CASSEGVGAITEAFF
V gene: TRBV6-1; clone size: .; CDR3 length: 15; CDR3 protein: CASSGRVSSYNEQFF
V gene: TRBV28; clone size: .; CDR3 length: 13; CDR3 protein: CASSWSSLYEQYF
V gene: TRBV6-5; clone size: .; CDR3 length: 13; CDR3 protein: CASSFRTDQPQHF
V gene: TRBV5-1; clone size: .; CDR3 length: 14; CDR3 protein: CASDWKGEGQPQHF
V gene: TRBV5-1; clone size: few; CDR3 length: 11; CDR3 protein: CASSLGDEQYF
V gene: TRBV7-6; clone size: many; CDR3 length: 15; CDR3 protein: CASKRGTGAYNEQFF
V gene: TRBV13; clone size: .; CDR3 length: 17; CDR3 protein: CASSTKETVSSYNEQFF
V gene: TRBV7-9; clone size: .; CDR3 length: 15; CDR3 protein: CASSLSQGFQETQYF
V gene: TRBV4-3; clone size: .; CDR3 length: 15; CDR3 protein: CASSQEGVGGYEQYF
V gene: TRBV9; clone size: few; CDR3 length: 14; CDR3 protein: CASSAGASRTEQYF
V gene: TRBV9; clone size: .; CDR3 length: 16; CDR3 protein: CASSVGGGSANEKLFF
V gene: TRBV9; clone size: once; CDR3 length: 15; CDR3 protein: CASSVGGGAYNEQFF
V gene: TRBV28; clone size: .; CDR3 length: 13; CDR3 protein: CASSLGPSGPQHF
V gene: TRBV4-1; clone size: medium-sized; CDR3 length: 17; CDR3 protein: CASSQGLTPGANYGYTF
V gene: TRBV18; clone size: .; CDR3 length: 15; CDR3 protein: CASSPPVQMLDGYTF
V gene: TRBV7-8; clone size: .; CDR3 length: 12; CDR3 protein: CASSLAGEGYTF
V gene: TRBV19; clone size: .; CDR3 length: 16; CDR3 protein: CASSIDSTGDFYGYTF
V gene: TRBV7-3; clone size: few; CDR3 length: 16; CDR3 protein: CASSLYGREGQVEQFF
V gene: TRBV7-6; clone size: .; CDR3 length: 15; CDR3 protein: CASSLGGLAGQTQYF
V gene: TRBV15; clone size: .; CDR3 length: 15; CDR3 protein: CATSRARGLGNTIYF
V gene: TRBV7-3; clone size: .; CDR3 length: 16; CDR3 protein: CASSLRGLAATYEQYF
V gene: TRBV6-6; clone size: .; CDR3 length: 14; CDR3 protein: CASSAAGGLDEQFF
V gene: TRBV5-1; clone size: .; CDR3 length: 20; CDR3 protein: CASRGARTSGHENSYNEQFF
V gene: TRBV4-3; clone size: .; CDR3 length: 15; CDR3 protein: CASSQGVSSGNTIYF
V gene: TRBV7-9; clone size: .; CDR3 length: 14; CDR3 protein: CASSSRQGYYEQYF
V gene: TRBV21-1; clone size: .; CDR3 length: 14; CDR3 protein: CASSIRTGTLEAFF
V gene: TRBV7-2; clone size: .; CDR3 length: 16; CDR3 protein: CASSLGGLAIYNEQFF
V gene: TRBV7-6; clone size: once; CDR3 length: 18; CDR3 protein: CASSSLNSGRAMGNEQFF
V gene: TRBV5-4; clone size: .; CDR3 length: 12; CDR3 protein: CASSGRKDTQYF
V gene: TRBV7-3; clone size: .; CDR3 length: 17; CDR3 protein: CASSQGSTGGTYNEQFF
V gene: TRBV7-9; clone size: .; CDR3 length: 16; CDR3 protein: CASSLTPSSYNSPLHF
V gene: TRBV30; clone size: .; CDR3 length: 14; CDR3 protein: CAWSVDRTGNTIYF